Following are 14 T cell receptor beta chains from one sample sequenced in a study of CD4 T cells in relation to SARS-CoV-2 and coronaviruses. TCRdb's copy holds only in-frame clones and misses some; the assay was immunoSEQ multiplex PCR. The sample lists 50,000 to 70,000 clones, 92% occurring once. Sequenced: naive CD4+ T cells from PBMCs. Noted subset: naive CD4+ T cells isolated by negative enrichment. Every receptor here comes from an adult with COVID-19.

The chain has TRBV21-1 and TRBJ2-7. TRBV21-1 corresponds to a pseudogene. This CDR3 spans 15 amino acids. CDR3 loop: CASSRGSAEDYEQYF. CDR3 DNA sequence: TGTGCCAGCAGCAGGGGGTCAGCGGAGGATTACGAGCAGTACTTC.

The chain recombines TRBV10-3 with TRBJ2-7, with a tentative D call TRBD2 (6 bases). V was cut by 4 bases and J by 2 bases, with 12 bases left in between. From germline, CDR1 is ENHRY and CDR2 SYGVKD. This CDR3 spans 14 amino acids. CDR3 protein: CAISGPGVPYEQYF. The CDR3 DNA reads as TGTGCCATCAGTGGGCCGGGGGTCCCCTACGAGCAGTACTTC.

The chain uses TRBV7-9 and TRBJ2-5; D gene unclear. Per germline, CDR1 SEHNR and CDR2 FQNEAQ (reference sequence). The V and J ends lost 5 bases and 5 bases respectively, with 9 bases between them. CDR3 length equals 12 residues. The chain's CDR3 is CASSPSVETQYF. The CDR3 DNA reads TGTGCCAGCAGCCCCTCGGTGGAGACCCAGTACTTC.

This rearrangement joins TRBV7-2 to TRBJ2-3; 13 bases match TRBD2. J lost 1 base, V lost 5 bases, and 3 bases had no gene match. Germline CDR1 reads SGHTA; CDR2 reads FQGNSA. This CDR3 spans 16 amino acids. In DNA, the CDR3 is TGTGCCAGCAGCACGGGACTAGCGGGACGCACAGATACGCAGTATTTT. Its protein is CASSTGLAGRTDTQYF.

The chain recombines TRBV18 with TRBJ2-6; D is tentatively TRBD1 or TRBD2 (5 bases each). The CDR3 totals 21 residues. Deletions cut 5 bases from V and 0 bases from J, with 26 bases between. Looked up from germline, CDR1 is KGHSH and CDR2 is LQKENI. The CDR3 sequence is CASSASQGPTEISSGANVLTF. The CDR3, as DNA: TGTGCCAGCTCAGCATCCCAGGGACCAACAGAGATTAGCTCTGGGGCCAACGTCCTGACTTTC.

The CDR3 region is CASSPGQGYLSYGYTF. The CDR3 DNA follows: TGTGCCAGCAGCCCCGGACAGGGGTATCTCTCCTATGGCTACACCTTC. This chain connects TRBV7-2 to TRBJ1-2; 9 bases agree with TRBD1. CDR3 length: 16 residues. Looked up from germline, CDR1 is SGHTA and CDR2 is FQGNSA. The V segment lost 5 bases and the J segment 4 bases; nucleotides outside the gene matches: 11.

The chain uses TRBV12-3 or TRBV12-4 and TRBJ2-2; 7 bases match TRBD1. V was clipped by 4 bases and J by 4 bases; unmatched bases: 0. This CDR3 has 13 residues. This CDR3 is CASSSGGTGELFF. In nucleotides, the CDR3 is TGTGCCAGCAGTTCAGGGGGCACCGGGGAGCTGTTTTTT.

The CDR3 DNA reads TGTGCCAGCAGCGTAGACGGGACAGGGAATGAAAAACTGTTTTTT. Its translation: CASSVDGTGNEKLFF. The chain combines TRBV9 with TRBJ1-4; 9 bases agree with TRBD1. V gave up 0 bases and J gave up 5 bases; unmatched junction bases: 2. The germline V gene encodes CDR1 SGDLS and CDR2 YYNGEE. The CDR3 is made up of 15 amino acids.

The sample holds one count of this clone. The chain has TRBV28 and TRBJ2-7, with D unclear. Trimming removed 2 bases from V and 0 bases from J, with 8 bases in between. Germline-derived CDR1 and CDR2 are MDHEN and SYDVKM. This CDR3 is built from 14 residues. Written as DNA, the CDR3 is TGTGCCAGCAGTTTAGGCACACTCTCCTACGAGCAGTACTTC. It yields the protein CASSLGTLSYEQYF.

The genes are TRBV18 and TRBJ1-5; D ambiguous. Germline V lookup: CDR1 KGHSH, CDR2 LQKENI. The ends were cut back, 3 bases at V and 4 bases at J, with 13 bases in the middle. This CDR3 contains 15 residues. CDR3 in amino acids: CASSPLVGSNQPQHF. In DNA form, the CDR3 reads TGTGCCAGCTCACCGTTGGTTGGTTCGAATCAGCCCCAGCATTTT.

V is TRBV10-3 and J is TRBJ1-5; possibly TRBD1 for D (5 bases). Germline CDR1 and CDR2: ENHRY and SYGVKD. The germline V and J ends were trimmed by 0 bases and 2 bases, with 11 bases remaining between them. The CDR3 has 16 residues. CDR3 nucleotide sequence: TGTGCCATCAGTGAGTCCACTACGGGGGGCAATCAGCCCCAGCATTTT. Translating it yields CAISESTTGGNQPQHF.

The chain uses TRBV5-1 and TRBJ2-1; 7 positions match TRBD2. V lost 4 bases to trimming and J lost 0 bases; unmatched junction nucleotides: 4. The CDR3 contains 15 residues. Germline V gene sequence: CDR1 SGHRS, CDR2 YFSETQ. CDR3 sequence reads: CASSRLAISYNEQFF. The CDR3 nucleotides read TGCGCCAGCAGCAGACTAGCTATCTCCTACAATGAGCAGTTCTTC.

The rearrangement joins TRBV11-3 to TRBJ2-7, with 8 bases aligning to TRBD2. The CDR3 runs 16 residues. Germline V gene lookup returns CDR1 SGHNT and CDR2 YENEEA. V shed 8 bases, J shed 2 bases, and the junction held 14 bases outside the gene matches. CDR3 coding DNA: TGTGCCAGCTATAGGGTTAGCGGGATGCTAGCCTACGAGCAGTACTTC. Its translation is CASYRVSGMLAYEQYF.

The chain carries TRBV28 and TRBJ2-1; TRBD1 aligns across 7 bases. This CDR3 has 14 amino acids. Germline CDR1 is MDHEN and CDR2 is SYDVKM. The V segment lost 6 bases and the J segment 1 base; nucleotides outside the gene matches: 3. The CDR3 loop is CASSSGQSYNEQFF. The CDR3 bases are TGTGCCAGCAGCTCGGGACAGTCCTACAATGAGCAGTTCTTC.